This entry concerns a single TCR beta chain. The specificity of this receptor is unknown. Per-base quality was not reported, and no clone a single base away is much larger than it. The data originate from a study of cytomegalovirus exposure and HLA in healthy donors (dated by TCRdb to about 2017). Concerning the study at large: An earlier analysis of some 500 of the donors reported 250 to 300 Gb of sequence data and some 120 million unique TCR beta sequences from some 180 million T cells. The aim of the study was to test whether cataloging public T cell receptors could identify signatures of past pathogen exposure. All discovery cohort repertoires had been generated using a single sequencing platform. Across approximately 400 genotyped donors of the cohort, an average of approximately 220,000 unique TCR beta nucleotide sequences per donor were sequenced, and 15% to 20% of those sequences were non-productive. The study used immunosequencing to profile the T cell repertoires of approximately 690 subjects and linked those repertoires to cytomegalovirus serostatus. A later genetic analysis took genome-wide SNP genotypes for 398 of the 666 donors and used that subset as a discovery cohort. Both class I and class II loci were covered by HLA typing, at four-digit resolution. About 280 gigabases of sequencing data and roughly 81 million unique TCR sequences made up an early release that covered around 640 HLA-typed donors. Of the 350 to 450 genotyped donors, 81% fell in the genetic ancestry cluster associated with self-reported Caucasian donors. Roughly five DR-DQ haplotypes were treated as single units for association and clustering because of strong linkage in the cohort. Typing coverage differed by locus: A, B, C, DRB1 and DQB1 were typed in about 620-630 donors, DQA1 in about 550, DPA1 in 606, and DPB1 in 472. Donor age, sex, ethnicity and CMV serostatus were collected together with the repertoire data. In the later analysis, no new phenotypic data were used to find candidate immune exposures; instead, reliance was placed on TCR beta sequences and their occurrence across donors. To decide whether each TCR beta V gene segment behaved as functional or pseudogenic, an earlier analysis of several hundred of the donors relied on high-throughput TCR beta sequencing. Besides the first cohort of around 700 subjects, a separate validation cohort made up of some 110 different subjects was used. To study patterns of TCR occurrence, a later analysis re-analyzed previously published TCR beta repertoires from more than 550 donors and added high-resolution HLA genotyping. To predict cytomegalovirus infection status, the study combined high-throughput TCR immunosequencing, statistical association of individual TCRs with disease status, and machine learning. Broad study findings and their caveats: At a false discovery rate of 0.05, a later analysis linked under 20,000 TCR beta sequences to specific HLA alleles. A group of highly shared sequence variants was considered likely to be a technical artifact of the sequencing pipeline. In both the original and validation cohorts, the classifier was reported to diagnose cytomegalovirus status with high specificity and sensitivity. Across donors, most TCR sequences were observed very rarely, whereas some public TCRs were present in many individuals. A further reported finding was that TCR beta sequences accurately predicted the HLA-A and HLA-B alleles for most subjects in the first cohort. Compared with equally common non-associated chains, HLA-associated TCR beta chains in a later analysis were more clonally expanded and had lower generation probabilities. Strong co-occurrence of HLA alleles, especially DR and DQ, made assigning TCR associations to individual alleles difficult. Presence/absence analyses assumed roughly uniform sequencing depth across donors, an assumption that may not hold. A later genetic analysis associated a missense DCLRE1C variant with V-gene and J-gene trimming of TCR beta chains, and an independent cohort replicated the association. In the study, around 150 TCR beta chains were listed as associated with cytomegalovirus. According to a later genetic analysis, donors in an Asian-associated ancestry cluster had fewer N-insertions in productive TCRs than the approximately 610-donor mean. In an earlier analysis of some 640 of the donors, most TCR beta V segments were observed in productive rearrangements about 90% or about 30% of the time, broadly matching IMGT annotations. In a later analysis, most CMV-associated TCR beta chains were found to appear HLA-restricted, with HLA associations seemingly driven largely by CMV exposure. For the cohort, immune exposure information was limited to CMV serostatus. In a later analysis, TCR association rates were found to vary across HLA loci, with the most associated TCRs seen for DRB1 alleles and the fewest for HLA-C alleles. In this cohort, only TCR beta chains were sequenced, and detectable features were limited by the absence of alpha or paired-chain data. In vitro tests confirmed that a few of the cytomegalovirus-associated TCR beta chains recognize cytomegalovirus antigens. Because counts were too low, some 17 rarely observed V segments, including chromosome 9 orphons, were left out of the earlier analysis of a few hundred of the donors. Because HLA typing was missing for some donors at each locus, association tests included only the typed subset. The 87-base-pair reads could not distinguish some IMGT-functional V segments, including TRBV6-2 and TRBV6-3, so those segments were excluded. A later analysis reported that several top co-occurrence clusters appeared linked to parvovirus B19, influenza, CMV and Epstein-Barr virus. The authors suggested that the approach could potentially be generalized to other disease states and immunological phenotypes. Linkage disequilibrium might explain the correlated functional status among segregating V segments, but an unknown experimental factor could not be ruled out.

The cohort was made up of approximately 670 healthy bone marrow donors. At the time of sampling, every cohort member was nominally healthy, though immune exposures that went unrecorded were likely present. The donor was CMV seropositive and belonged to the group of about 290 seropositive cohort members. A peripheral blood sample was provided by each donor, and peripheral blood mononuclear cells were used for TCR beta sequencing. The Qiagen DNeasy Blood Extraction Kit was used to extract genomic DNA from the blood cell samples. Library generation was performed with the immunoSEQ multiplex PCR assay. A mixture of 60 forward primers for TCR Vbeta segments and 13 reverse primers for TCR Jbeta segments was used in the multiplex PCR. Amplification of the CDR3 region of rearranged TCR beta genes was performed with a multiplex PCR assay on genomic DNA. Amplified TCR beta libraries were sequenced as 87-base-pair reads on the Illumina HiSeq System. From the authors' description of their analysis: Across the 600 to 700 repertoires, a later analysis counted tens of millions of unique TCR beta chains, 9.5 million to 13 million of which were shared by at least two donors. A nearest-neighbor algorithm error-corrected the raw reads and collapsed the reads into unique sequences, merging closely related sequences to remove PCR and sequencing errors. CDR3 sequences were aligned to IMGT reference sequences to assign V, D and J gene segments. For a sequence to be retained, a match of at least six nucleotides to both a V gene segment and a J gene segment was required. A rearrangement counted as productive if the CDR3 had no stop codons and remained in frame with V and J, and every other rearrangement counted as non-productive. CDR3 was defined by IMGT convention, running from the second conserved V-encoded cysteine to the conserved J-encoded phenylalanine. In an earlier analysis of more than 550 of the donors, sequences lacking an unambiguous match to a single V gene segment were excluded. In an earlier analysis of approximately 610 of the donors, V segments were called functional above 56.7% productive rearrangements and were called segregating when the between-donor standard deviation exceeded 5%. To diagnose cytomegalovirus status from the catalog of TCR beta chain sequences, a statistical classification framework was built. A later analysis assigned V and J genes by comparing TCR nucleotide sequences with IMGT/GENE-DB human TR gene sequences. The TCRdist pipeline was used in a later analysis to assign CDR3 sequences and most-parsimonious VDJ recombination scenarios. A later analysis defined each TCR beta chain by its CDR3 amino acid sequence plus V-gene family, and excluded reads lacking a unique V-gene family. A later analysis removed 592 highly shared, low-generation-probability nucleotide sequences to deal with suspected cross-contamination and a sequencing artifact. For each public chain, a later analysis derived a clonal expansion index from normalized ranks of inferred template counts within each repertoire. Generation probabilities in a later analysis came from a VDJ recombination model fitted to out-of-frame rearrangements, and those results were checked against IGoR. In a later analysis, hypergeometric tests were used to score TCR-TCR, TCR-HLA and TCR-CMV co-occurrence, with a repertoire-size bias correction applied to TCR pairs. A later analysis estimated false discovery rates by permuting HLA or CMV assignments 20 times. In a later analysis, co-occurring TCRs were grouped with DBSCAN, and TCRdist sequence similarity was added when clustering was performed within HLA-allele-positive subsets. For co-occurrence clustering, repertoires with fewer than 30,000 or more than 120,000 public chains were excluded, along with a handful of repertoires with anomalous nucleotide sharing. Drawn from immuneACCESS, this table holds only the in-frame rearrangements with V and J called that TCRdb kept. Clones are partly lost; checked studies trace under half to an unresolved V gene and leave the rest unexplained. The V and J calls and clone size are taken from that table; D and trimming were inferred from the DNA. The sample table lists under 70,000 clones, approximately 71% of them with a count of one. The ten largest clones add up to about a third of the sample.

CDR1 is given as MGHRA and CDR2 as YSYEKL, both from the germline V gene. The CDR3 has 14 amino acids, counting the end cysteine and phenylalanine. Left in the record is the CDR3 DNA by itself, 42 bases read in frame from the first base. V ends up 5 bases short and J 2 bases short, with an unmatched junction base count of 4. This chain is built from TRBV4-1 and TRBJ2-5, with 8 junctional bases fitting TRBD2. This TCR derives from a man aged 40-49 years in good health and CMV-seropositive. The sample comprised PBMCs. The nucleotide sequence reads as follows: TGCGCCAGCAGCTTAGCGGGGCGGCAAGAGACCCAGTACTTC. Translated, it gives CASSLAGRQETQYF.